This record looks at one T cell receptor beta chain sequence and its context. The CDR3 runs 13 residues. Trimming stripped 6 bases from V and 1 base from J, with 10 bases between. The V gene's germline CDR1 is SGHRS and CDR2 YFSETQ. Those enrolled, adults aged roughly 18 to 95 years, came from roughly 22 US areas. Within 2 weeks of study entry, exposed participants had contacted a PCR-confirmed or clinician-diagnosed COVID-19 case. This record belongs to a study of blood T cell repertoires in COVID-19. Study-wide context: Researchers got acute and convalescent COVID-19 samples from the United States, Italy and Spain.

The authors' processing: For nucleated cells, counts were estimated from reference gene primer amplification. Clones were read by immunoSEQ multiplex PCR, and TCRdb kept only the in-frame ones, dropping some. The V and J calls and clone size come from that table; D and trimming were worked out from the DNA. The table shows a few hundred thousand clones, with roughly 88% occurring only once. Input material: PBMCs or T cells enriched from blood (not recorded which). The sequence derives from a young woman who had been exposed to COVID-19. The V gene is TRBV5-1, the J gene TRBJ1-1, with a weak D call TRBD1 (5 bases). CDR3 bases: TGCGCCAGCACAGACAGTCCGAACACTGAAGCTTTCTTT. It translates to CASTDSPNTEAFF.